This entry concerns a single T cell receptor (beta chain). What it recognizes is unknown. The sample comes from a study of T cell responses to AZD1222 COVID-19 vaccine. Study outcomes and limitations: The study sampled repertoires only after the peak T cell response.

Pooling of second doses given at about 4 or about 12 weeks was done. The CDR3 loop spans 15 amino acids. J was trimmed by 0 bases and V by 5 bases; bases with no gene match: 5. Looked up from germline, CDR1 is SGHRS and CDR2 is YFSETQ. Profiled with immunoSEQ multiplex PCR; TCRdb holds only in-frame clones, not every one. The repertoire holds around 130,000 clones, with approximately 86% as singletons. The sample in question was peripheral blood, obtained 28 days after the second AZD1222 dose. The TCR comes from an adult who received the AZD1222 COVID-19 vaccine. This chain joins TRBV5-1 and TRBJ2-3; 8 nucleotides match TRBD2. The DNA of the CDR3 is TGCGCCAGCAGGTTACTAGCGGACAGCACAGATACGCAGTATTTT. Its translation is CASRLLADSTDTQYF. The full variable domain, with the rest looked up from reference TRBV5-1 and TRBJ2-3, is KAGVTQTPRYLIKTRGQQVTLSCSPISGHRSVSWYQQTPGQGLQFLFEYFSETQRNKGNFPGRFSGRQFSNSRSEMNVSTLELGDSALYLCASRLLADSTDTQYFGPGTRLTVL.